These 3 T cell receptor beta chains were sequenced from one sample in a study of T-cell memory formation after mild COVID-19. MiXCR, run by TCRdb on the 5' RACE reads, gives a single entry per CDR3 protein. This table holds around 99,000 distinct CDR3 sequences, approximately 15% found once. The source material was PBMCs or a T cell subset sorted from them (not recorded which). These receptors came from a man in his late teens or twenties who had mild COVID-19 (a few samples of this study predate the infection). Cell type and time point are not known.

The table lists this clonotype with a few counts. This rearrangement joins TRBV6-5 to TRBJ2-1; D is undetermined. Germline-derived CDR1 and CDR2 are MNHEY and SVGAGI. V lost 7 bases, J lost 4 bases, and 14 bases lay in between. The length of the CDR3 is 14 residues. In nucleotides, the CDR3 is TGTGCCAGCACCCCATATAGTGGTTACAATGAGCAGTTCTTC. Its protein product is CASTPYSGYNEQFF.

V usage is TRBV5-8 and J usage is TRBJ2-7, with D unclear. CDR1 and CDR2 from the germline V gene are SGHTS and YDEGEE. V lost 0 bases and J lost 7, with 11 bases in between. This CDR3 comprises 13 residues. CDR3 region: CASSLELALEQYV. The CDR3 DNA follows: TGTGCCAGCAGCTTGGAGTTGGCCTTGGAGCAGTACGTC.

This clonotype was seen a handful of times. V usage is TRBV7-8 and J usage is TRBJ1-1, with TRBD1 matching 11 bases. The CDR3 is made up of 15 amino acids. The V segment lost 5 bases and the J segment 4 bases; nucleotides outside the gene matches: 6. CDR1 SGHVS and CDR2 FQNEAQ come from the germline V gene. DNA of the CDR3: TGTGCCAGCAGCCCTTTTGGGACAGGGGGCACTGAAGCTTTCTTT. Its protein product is CASSPFGTGGTEAFF.